This TCR beta chain is drawn from a study of regulatory T cells in long-lasting Graves disease. Broader study findings: TRBV28, TRBJ1-2 and TRBJ2-5 emerged as the favored segments in persistent disease.

The time point denotes: newly diagnosed GD, antithyroid drugs for less than 3 months. PBMCs provided the RNA from which the TCR library was made. This clonotype was detected many times. Its antigen is undetermined. J lost 1 base, V lost 8 bases, and 4 bases had no gene match. Germline V gene sequence: CDR1 DFQATT, CDR2 SNEGSKA (reference sequence). The CDR3 sequence is 13 residues long. The TCR beta library used iRepertoire HTBI primers with Arm-PCR amplification of CDR3. TCRdb analysed the multiplex PCR reads with MiXCR anew, one entry per CDR3 protein. The table includes over 450,000 distinct CDR3 sequences, about 12% detected once. These data were also reused for a study on T cells in Graves' hyperthyroidism and ophthalmopathy.

This rearrangement joins TRBV20-1 to TRBJ2-3, with 9 bases matching TRBD2. The source was peripheral blood mononuclear cells (PBMCs), collected at new diagnosis, from a patient treated with antithyroid drugs. The source of this sequence is a woman between 25 and 40 years old with Graves disease. In DNA form, the CDR3 reads TGCAGTCTCCGGACTAGCGGCACAGATACGCAGTATTTT. Its protein product is CSLRTSGTDTQYF.